The source of this TCR beta chain is a study of blood T cell repertoires in COVID-19. Across the study: Samples taken during acute and convalescent COVID-19 were collected in the United States, Italy and Spain.

Patients of the Seattle cohort, enrolled during active infection, were followed longitudinally. TCRdb's table, derived via immunoSEQ multiplex PCR, lists solely in-frame clones and lacks some. The repertoire includes about 180,000 clones, roughly 80% of them detected once, and about 7.1% sits in the top ten. Germline CDR1 and CDR2: MNHNY and SVGAGI (reference sequence). Trimming took 4 bases from V and 3 from J; bases not matched to a gene: 4. This CDR3 spans 14 amino acids. This TCR came from a woman aged 70-85 years with COVID-19, enrolled during active disease. This chain links TRBV6-6 with TRBJ2-3; 7 bases fit TRBD2. The sample was peripheral blood. CDR3 nucleotides: TGTGCCAGCAGTTGGGTCGGGAGGACAGATACGCAGTATTTT. Protein sequence: CASSWVGRTDTQYF.